A selection of T cell receptor beta chains follows, all from one sample in a study of identical twins. From the 5' RACE reads, TCRdb called clonotypes with MiXCR, one entry per CDR3 protein. The table shows about 890,000 distinct CDR3 sequences, with roughly 12% occurring only once. This sample was shared with a second study, whose subject was yellow fever vaccine responses in identical twins.

The sequenced sample consisted of PBMCs. Source of these receptors: a woman under 30 in good health. The CDR3 runs from the conserved cysteine through the conserved F or W. A D gene is named only where the DNA matches it firmly. Size is stated for part of the rows, as once, few or many counts, or as a class when the clone is expanded.

j_call,clone_size,d_call,v_call,cdr3_aa,cdr3_nt
TRBJ2-3,many,NA,TRBV3-1,CASSQDRLVGPDTDTQYF,TGTGCCAGCAGCCAAGATCGTTTAGTGGGACCAGACACAGATACGCAGTATTTT
TRBJ1-4,few,NA,TRBV11-2,CASSLGVPDINEKLFF,TGTGCCAGCAGCTTAGGGGTGCCCGATATTAATGAAAAACTGTTTTTT
TRBJ2-1,NA,TRBD2,TRBV7-2,CASSPQLAGPPRF,TGTGCCAGCAGCCCACAACTAGCGGGGCCGCCCCGTTTC
TRBJ1-3,many,TRBD1,TRBV5-1,CASSFAGQLAGNTIYF,TGCGCCAGCAGCTTCGCGGGACAGCTCGCTGGAAACACCATATATTTT
TRBJ2-5,few,NA,TRBV5-1,CASSLNAGNKETQYF,TGCGCCAGCAGCTTGAATGCCGGAAACAAAGAGACCCAGTACTTC
TRBJ2-7,NA,TRBD2,TRBV3-1,CASSQGGSSKQYF,TGTGCCAGCAGCCAAGGCGGGAGCAGTAAGCAGTACTTC
TRBJ1-1,NA,NA,TRBV5-1,CASSLGSGRMNTEAFF,TGCGCCAGTAGCTTGGGGTCAGGGAGGATGAACACTGAAGCTTTCTTT
TRBJ2-1,few,NA,TRBV20-1,CSARVVRAADNEQFF,TGCAGTGCTAGAGTTGTCCGTGCGGCAGACAATGAGCAGTTCTTC
TRBJ2-7,few,NA,TRBV3-1,CASSQFVEEQYF,TGTGCCAGCAGCCAATTTGTTGAGGAGCAGTACTTC
TRBJ2-1,NA,TRBD1,TRBV12-3/TRBV12-4,CASSAGQGVYNEQFF,TGTGCCAGCAGTGCGGGACAGGGGGTATACAATGAGCAGTTCTTC
TRBJ2-3,NA,TRBD2,TRBV6-5,CASSYFRLAGNTDTQYF,TGTGCCAGCAGTTACTTTCGACTAGCGGGGAACACAGATACGCAGTATTTT
TRBJ1-2,many,TRBD1,TRBV10-3,CAIRGPRDSIDGYTF,TGTGCCATCAGGGGGCCCCGGGACAGTATAGATGGCTACACCTTC
TRBJ2-1,many,NA,TRBV5-1,CASSQEGNPYNEQFF,TGCGCCAGCAGTCAGGAGGGGAATCCCTACAATGAGCAGTTCTTC
TRBJ2-4,few,NA,TRBV4-2,CASSQDRGFGNIQYF,TGTGCCAGCAGCCAAGATAGAGGGTTTGGAAACATTCAGTACTTC
TRBJ2-2,NA,NA,TRBV12-3/TRBV12-4,CASSLKVSGELFF,TGTGCCAGCAGTTTAAAAGTGTCCGGGGAGCTGTTTTTT
TRBJ2-1,few,NA,TRBV12-5,CASGLEGGGGNEQFF,TGTGCTAGTGGTTTGGAAGGGGGTGGCGGGAATGAGCAGTTCTTC